The rows below give T cell receptor beta chains drawn from one sample of a study of cytomegalovirus exposure and HLA in healthy donors. The assay was immunoSEQ multiplex PCR, and TCRdb's table has in-frame clones only and misses some. This table holds approximately 190,000 clones, roughly 80% found once. The sample was PBMCs. All receptors come from a man aged 40-49 years in good health and CMV-seropositive. The CDR3 runs from the conserved cysteine through the conserved F or W. A D gene is named only where the DNA matches it firmly. The size of a clone is reported for some rows only, either as once, few or many, or as a class for expanded clones.

J gene | D gene | V gene | CDR3 length | clone size | CDR3 DNA | CDR3 protein
TRBJ2-7 | NA | TRBV5-1 | 15 | NA | TGCGCCAGCAGCTTTTCTAGCCAACCCTCCTACGAGCAGTACTTC | CASSFSSQPSYEQYF
TRBJ1-5 | NA | TRBV28 | 14 | NA | TGTGCCAGCAGACCGGGACATAGCAATCAGCCCCAGCATTTT | CASRPGHSNQPQHF
TRBJ1-2 | TRBD1 | TRBV6-5 | 14 | NA | TGTGCCAGCAGCAGGACAGGGGCGAACTATGGCTACACCTTC | CASSRTGANYGYTF
TRBJ2-7 | TRBD2 | TRBV27 | 14 | NA | TGTGCCAGCAGGCCCGGCGGGAGGGCCTACGAGCAGTACTTC | CASRPGGRAYEQYF
TRBJ2-3 | NA | TRBV10-1 | 13 | NA | TGCGCCAGCAGTGAGGGAGCGGTGAGAACGCAGTATTTT | CASSEGAVRTQYF
TRBJ2-7 | TRBD1 | TRBV4-3 | 16 | NA | TGCGCCAGCAGCCAAGTTTTTGGGACAGGGAACTACGAGCAGTACTTC | CASSQVFGTGNYEQYF
TRBJ1-1 | NA | TRBV25-1 | 12 | NA | TGTGCCAGCAGTTCAACAGGCCTTTTAACTTTCTTT | CASSSTGLLTFF
TRBJ1-6 | NA | TRBV28 | 15 | NA | TGTGCCAGCAGTCTCCCACAGGGAACGAATTCACCCCTCCACTTT | CASSLPQGTNSPLHF
TRBJ1-1 | NA | TRBV12-5 | 14 | NA | TGTGCTAGTGGTTCTAGGGAGGCGAACACTGAAGCTTTCTTT | CASGSREANTEAFF
TRBJ2-1 | NA | TRBV6-6 | 13 | few | TGTGCCAGCAGTTCCCACAGCTACAATGAGCAGTTCTTC | CASSSHSYNEQFF
TRBJ1-3 | NA | TRBV27 | 14 | NA | TGTGCCAGCAGTCCTACCAGGCTCGGAAACACCATATATTTT | CASSPTRLGNTIYF
TRBJ1-3 | TRBD1 | TRBV25-1 | 17 | NA | TGTGCCAGCAGTGCCCTCCCGGGACAGGGAATTGGAAACACCATATATTTT | CASSALPGQGIGNTIYF
TRBJ2-1 | TRBD1 | TRBV4-1 | 12 | NA | TGCGCCAGCAGTTTCGGGACAGATGAGCAGTTCTTC | CASSFGTDEQFF
TRBJ2-3 | NA | TRBV19 | 14 | NA | TGTGCCAGTAGTTCCCAGACAGGCACAGATACGCAGTATTTT | CASSSQTGTDTQYF
TRBJ1-4 | NA | TRBV10-1 | 13 | NA | TGCGCCAGCAGTGACAGGGGAGATGAAAAACTGTTTTTT | CASSDRGDEKLFF
TRBJ2-5 | TRBD2 | TRBV11-2 | 15 | NA | TGTGCCAGCAGCTTGGGAGCGGGGGGGCGAGAGACCCAGTACTTC | CASSLGAGGRETQYF
TRBJ2-3 | TRBD2 | TRBV15 | 14 | NA | TGTGCCACCAGCAGCGGACTAGCACAAGATACGCAGTATTTT | CATSSGLAQDTQYF
TRBJ2-7 | NA | TRBV7-3 | 13 | NA | TGTGCCAGCAGCACAGGTCCGGACTACGAGCAGTACTTC | CASSTGPDYEQYF
TRBJ1-4 | NA | TRBV30 | 15 | NA | TGTGCCTGGAGTACTCCGCTCGCGGGGGGTGAAAAACTGTTTTTT | CAWSTPLAGGEKLFF
TRBJ2-5 | NA | TRBV18 | 14 | NA | TGTGCCAGCTCACCAGGACTCCTAATGGGGACCCAGTACTTC | CASSPGLLMGTQYF
TRBJ1-1 | NA | TRBV7-9 | 13 | NA | TGTGCCAGCAGCTTAGAGGAGGGCCTTGAAGCTTTCTTT | CASSLEEGLEAFF
TRBJ1-1 | NA | TRBV21-1 | 14 | NA | TGTGCCAGCTCGCCGGACAGGATGAACACTGAAGCTTTCTTT | CASSPDRMNTEAFF
TRBJ1-4 | NA | TRBV7-9 | 11 | NA | TGTGCCAGCAGCTTAGGTAGCAAACTGTTTTTT | CASSLGSKLFF
TRBJ2-1 | TRBD2 | TRBV29-1 | 15 | once | TGCAGCGCGGGGCGGGCTAGCGGGAGTAGCAATGAGCAGTTCTTC | CSAGRASGSSNEQFF
TRBJ1-2 | NA | TRBV9 | 12 | NA | TGTGCCAGCAGCGCGTGGGCCTCTGGCTACACCTTC | CASSAWASGYTF
TRBJ2-5 | TRBD1 | TRBV4-3 | 15 | NA | TGCGCCAGCAGCCAGGCCGGGACAGGGGTAGAGACCCAGTACTTC | CASSQAGTGVETQYF
TRBJ2-7 | NA | TRBV7-6 | 15 | NA | TGTGCCAGCAGCTCCGCGCCGGGGACAAATTACGAGCAGTACTTC | CASSSAPGTNYEQYF
TRBJ2-3 | TRBD2 | TRBV10-3 | 15 | few | TGTGCCATCAGTGGGGTCCAGCGGGACGGAGATACGCAGTATTTT | CAISGVQRDGDTQYF
TRBJ2-1 | NA | TRBV23-1 | 15 | NA | TGCGCCAGCAGTCATTATCGGGCAGGGTACAATGAGCAGTTCTTC | CASSHYRAGYNEQFF
TRBJ1-3 | NA | TRBV9 | 14 | NA | TGTGCCAGCAGCCCCCGGGACTCTGGAAACACCATATATTTT | CASSPRDSGNTIYF
TRBJ1-2 | NA | TRBV2 | 18 | NA | TGTGCCAGCATCCCGGGGGGGGACATTCATCAATGGGTCTATGGCTACACCTTC | CASIPGGDIHQWVYGYTF
TRBJ2-2 | TRBD2 | TRBV10-2 | 16 | NA | TGCGCCAGCAGTTCCGGGACTAGCGCGTACACCGGGGAGCTGTTTTTT | CASSSGTSAYTGELFF
TRBJ2-2 | NA | TRBV4-3 | 16 | NA | TGCGCCAGCAGCCAAGATCAGACAGCGAACACCGGGGAGCTGTTTTTT | CASSQDQTANTGELFF
TRBJ2-1 | TRBD1 | TRBV7-9 | 15 | NA | TGTGCCACCCGACCCATGAACAGGGGACACAATGAGCAGTTCTTC | CATRPMNRGHNEQFF
TRBJ2-7 | TRBD1 | TRBV10-3 | 15 | NA | TGTGCCATCAGTGAGCATGGACAGGGGGTCTACGAGCAGTACTTC | CAISEHGQGVYEQYF
TRBJ2-2 | TRBD2 | TRBV19 | 14 | NA | TGTGCCAGTAGTACAGGACTAGCAGGCGGGGAGCTGTTTTTT | CASSTGLAGGELFF
TRBJ2-7 | TRBD2 | TRBV27 | 15 | NA | TGTGCCAGCAGTTTACTCGCTAGCGGGTCCTACGAGCAGTACTTC | CASSLLASGSYEQYF
TRBJ2-7 | TRBD2 | TRBV27 | 15 | NA | TGTGCCAGCAGTTTAAACAGCGGGAGACACTACGAGCAGTACTTC | CASSLNSGRHYEQYF
TRBJ2-2 | TRBD2 | TRBV5-4 | 15 | few | TGTGCCAGCAGCTTGCGACTAGCGGGGGTGGAGGAGCTGTTTTTT | CASSLRLAGVEELFF
TRBJ2-3 | NA | TRBV6-5 | 15 | NA | TGTGCCAGTTCCCTAGGGATGCCGGGGTCAGATACGCAGTATTTT | CASSLGMPGSDTQYF
TRBJ1-1 | NA | TRBV5-1 | 13 | few | TGCGCCAGCAGCTTGCCCGGGAACACTGAAGCTTTCTTT | CASSLPGNTEAFF
TRBJ2-1 | NA | TRBV29-1 | 13 | NA | TGCAGCGTTGAACGGGTTAGCGGCAATGAGCAGTTCTTC | CSVERVSGNEQFF
TRBJ1-2 | TRBD1 | TRBV6-5 | 16 | NA | TGTGCCAGCAGTTACCTACGGACAGGGGGCAGCTATGGCTACACCTTC | CASSYLRTGGSYGYTF
TRBJ1-6 | NA | TRBV5-1 | 14 | NA | TGCGCCAGCAGCTTAGAGACAGCGAATTCACCCCTCCACTTT | CASSLETANSPLHF
TRBJ2-5 | TRBD1 | TRBV6-1 | 14 | NA | TGTGCCAGCAGTGAAACAGGGGGCCAAGAGACCCAGTACTTC | CASSETGGQETQYF
TRBJ2-2 | TRBD2 | TRBV4-2 | 18 | NA | TGTGCCAGCAGCCTATCTAGCGGGGGGAGCTTAGGCACCGGGGAGCTGTTTTTT | CASSLSSGGSLGTGELFF
TRBJ1-1 | TRBD1 | TRBV14 | 15 | NA | TGTGCCAGCAGCCAAGCGGGACAGGGAAACGCTGAAGCTTTCTTT | CASSQAGQGNAEAFF
TRBJ2-3 | TRBD1 | TRBV27 | 14 | NA | TGTGCCAGCAGACCGGACAGGGTTGGAGATACGCAGTATTTT | CASRPDRVGDTQYF
TRBJ1-1 | NA | TRBV5-8 | 16 | NA | TGTGCCAGCAGCCCCCAGGGGCTTACCCGGAACACTGAAGCTTTCTTT | CASSPQGLTRNTEAFF
TRBJ2-5 | TRBD1 | TRBV9 | 15 | NA | TGTGCCAGCAGCGCCCAGACAGGGGCGTGGGAGACCCAGTACTTC | CASSAQTGAWETQYF
TRBJ2-1 | TRBD2 | TRBV4-1 | 15 | NA | TGCGCCAGCAGCCAAGAGGTGGGACTAGGTACTGAGCAGTTCTTC | CASSQEVGLGTEQFF
TRBJ2-7 | TRBD1 | TRBV7-9 | 14 | NA | TGTGCCAGCAGTTCGGACAGGGGGCTGAGCGAGCAGTACTTC | CASSSDRGLSEQYF